The source of this T cell receptor (beta chain) is a study of shared clonotypes between healthy human individuals (dated by TCRdb to 2020 to 2022). Describing the broader study: A couple of women and a few men aged 18 to 49 years were included in the cohort. For each donor, three plates each were used for CD4 naive and CD4 memory, two plates were used for CD8 naive, and one plate was used for CD8 memory. To estimate repertoire size and how much clonotypes are shared between individuals, the study performed deep sequencing of blood TCR repertoires from a handful of healthy adults. Different laboratories and diverse techniques were used to prepare libraries and sequence TCR repertoires, to increase sequencing depth and limit assay-specific biases. Per donor, leukapheresis produced somewhere between about 0.9 and 10 billion PBMCs. The study at large found these results: The small number of donors limited the genetic and exposure-history diversity represented. Estimated clonotype richness was generally larger for naive than for memory subsets. Even with the large sequencing depth, rarefaction of the sorted-subset datasets indicated that sequencing was incomplete. When several donors were compared, the shared fraction of clonotypes was about 5% for naive CD4, about 4% for naive CD8, 2% to 2.5% for memory CD4, and under 0.5% for memory CD8. Sampling was restricted to blood, and TCR repertoires in tissues likely differ from the TCR repertoires found in blood. Pairwise subsampling indicated that sequencing depth was expected to affect the degree of clonotype sharing among donors. Compared with non-shared clonotypes, clonotypes shared by all four sorted-subset donors had higher generation probabilities.

For CDR1 and CDR2, the germline V gene lists SGHAT and FQNNGV. The CDR3 runs 13 amino acids, cysteine and phenylalanine included. Only the CDR3 region is kept as DNA, spanning 39 bases read in frame from base 1. The junction carries 14 bases between V and J, which are trimmed by 5 bases and 6 bases respectively. Using the deep immunoSEQ assay, multiplex PCR amplified TCR CDR3 regions from genomic DNA. For each cell subset, the extracted genomic DNA was distributed evenly across all wells of several immunoSEQ 96-well plates, and each plate served as one replicate. For sorted subsets, roughly 190 ng of genomic DNA, equivalent to around 30,000 T cell genomes, went into each replicate PCR. Purified libraries were quantified with a Qubit 3.0 fluorometer, sized on a Bioanalyzer 2100, and re-quantified with the KAPA Library Quantification kit. Every immunoSEQ 96-well plate was sequenced on a separate single-read 150-cycle Illumina NextSeq 550 flow cell. In the source study's methods: Because only junctional sequences without quality scores were contained in the immunoSEQ output, filtering matching that applied to full-length reads could not be performed. To assign V/J genes and CDR3, sequences were annotated using PyIR, a Python wrapper for IgBLAST v1.9, with IMGT germline references. Any read was removed if the V/J assignment was weak (E-value above 1e-6), the CDR3 was missing, or the read contained stop codons, out-of-frame junctions, or ambiguous translated residues. V3J clonotypes were defined as sequences sharing an identical inferred V gene, J gene, and CDR3 amino acid sequence. Percentage overlap between repertoires was computed as shared unique clonotypes divided by the size of the smaller repertoire. RTK rarefaction, the Chao1 estimator, and Recon v2.1 estimates of unobserved clonotypes were used to assess repertoire richness. Generation probabilities for all TCRbeta clonotypes obtained by the gDNA method from a handful of donors were computed using OLGA. The table comes from immuneACCESS by way of TCRdb, which keeps in-frame sequences with V and J called. Part of the clones is missing from these tables; in studies checked, under half for an unresolved V gene and the rest for unknown reasons. The V and J calls and the clone size are those of that table, but D and trimming were determined from the DNA. Recorded for this sample are about 750,000 clones; 90% to 95% of them occurred a single time. Under 30% of the sample is taken by the ten largest.

For the CD8 naive samples, CD45RO-negative cells were positively selected for CCR7, yielding a CD45RA+CCR7+ population from which TemRA cells were excluded. The donors were healthy, HIV-negative adults with no recently reported acute infections or vaccinations. Only Caucasian adults living in Nashville, Tennessee, USA were represented among the donors. After blood collection by leukapheresis, PBMCs were isolated using Ficoll-Histopaque density gradient centrifugation and then cryopreserved in the vapor phase of liquid nitrogen. Purity and quantity of every magnetically sorted T cell population were checked by analytical flow cytometry. Genomic DNA was isolated from every sorted fraction and measured by UV absorbance on a Nanodrop 2000c. As to this clone: This clone's antigen is unknown. There are no base qualities to consult, and no much larger clone falls within one base. Other DNA variants within this sample encode the same CDR3.

The chain uses TRBV11-2 and TRBJ2-7; the D gene may be TRBD1 or TRBD2, since each aligns over 5 bases. Material: naive CD8+ T cells sorted from blood. What the cell subset or site label conveys for this sample: CD45RA+CCR7+. This clonotype was sampled from a man aged 30 to 45 in good health. CDR3 protein: CASSPGTIGEQYF. The nucleotide sequence reads as follows: TGTGCCAGCAGCCCAGGGACCATCGGCGAGCAGTACTTC.